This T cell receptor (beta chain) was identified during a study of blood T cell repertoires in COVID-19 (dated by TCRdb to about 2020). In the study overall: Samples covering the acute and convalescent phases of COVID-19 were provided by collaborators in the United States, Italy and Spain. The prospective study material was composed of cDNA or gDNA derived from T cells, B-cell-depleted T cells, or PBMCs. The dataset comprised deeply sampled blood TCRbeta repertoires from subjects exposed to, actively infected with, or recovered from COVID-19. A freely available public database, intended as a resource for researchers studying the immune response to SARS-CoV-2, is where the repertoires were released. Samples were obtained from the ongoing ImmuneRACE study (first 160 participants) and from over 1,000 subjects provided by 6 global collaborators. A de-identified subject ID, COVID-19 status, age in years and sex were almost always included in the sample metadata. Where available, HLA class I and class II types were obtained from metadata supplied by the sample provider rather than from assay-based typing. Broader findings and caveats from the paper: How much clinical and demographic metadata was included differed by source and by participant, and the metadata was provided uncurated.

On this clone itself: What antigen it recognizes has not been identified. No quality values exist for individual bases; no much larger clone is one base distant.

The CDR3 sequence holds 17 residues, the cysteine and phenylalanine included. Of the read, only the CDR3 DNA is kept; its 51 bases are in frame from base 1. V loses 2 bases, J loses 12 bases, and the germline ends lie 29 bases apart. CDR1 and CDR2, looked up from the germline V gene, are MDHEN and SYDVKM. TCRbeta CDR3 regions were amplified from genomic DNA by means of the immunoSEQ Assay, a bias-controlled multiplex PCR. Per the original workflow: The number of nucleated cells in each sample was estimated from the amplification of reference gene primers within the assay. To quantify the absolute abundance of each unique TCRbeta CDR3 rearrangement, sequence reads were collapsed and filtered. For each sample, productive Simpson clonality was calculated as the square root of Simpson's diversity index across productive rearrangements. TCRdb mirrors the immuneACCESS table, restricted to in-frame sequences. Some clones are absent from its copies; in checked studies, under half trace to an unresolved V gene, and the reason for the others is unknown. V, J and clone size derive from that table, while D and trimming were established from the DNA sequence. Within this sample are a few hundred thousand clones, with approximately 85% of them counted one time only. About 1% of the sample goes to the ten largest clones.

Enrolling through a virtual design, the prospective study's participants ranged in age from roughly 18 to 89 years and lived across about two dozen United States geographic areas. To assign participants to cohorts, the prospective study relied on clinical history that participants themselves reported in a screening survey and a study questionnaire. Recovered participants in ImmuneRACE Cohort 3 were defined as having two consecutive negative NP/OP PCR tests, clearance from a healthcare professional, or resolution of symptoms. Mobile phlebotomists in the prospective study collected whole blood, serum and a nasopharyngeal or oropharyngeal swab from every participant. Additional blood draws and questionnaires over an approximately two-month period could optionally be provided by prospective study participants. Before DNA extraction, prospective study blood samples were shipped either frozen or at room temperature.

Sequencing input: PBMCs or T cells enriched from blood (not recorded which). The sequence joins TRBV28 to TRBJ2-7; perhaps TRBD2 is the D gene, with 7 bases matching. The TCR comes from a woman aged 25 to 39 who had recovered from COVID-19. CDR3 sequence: CASSLRGLSMSGVRAYF. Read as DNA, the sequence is TGTGCCAGCAGTTTAAGGGGGTTGAGTATGAGCGGGGTACGAGCGTACTTC.